The 32 T cell receptor beta chains below were found in one sample sequenced in a study of blood T cell repertoires in COVID-19. Clones were sequenced by immunoSEQ multiplex PCR, and TCRdb holds only the in-frame ones, with some missing. The sample lists roughly 190,000 clones, 70% to 90% occurring once. What was sequenced was peripheral blood. These receptors were taken from a woman aged 40-49 years who had recovered from COVID-19.

The chain employs TRBV7-2 and TRBJ2-1; 9 positions match TRBD1. The trim removed 7 bases at V and 6 bases at J, leaving 10 bases unmatched. This CDR3 region has 15 residues. The germline V gene has CDR1 SGHTA and CDR2 FQGNSA. CDR3 region: CASKLDRGSLNEQFF. Written as DNA, the CDR3 is TGTGCCAGCAAATTAGACAGGGGGTCCCTCAATGAGCAGTTCTTC.

This clone was recorded once. The CDR3 sequence: CASSIGGSSNQPQHF. The DNA for the CDR3 is TGTGCCAGTAGTATAGGAGGTTCCAGCAATCAGCCCCAGCATTTT. J is TRBJ1-5 and V is TRBV19; D unresolved. The germline V gene encodes CDR1 LNHDA and CDR2 SQIVND (reference sequence). This CDR3 spans 15 amino acids. Trimming stripped 1 base from V and 1 base from J, with 8 bases between.

The V and J genes are TRBV4-3 and TRBJ2-1; D is possibly TRBD1 (6 bases). The CDR3 totals 19 residues. With 0 bases removed from V and 4 bases from J, the gap between germline ends came to 22 bases. Germline CDR1 LGHNA, CDR2 YSLEER. CDR3 region: CASSQDLVDSLLTYNEQFF. CDR3 DNA: TGCGCCAGCAGCCAAGACCTAGTGGACAGTCTGCTTACTTACAATGAGCAGTTCTTC.

The chain employs TRBV14 and TRBJ1-1; D is undetermined. The CDR3 spans 11 residues. Germline V lookup: CDR1 SGHDN, CDR2 FVKESK. Trimming took 5 bases from V and 8 from J, leaving 9 bases between them. For the CDR3, the DNA is TGTGCCAGCAGCTCCTTCCGGGAAGCTTTCTTT. Translation gives CASSSFREAFF.

The chain couples TRBV4-2 to TRBJ2-3, with 7 positions matching TRBD2. This CDR3 region has 14 residues. The germline CDR1 and CDR2 sequences are LGHNA and YNFKEQ. The V segment lost 5 bases and the J segment 4 bases; nucleotides outside the gene matches: 6. The CDR3 region has the DNA TGTGCCAGCAGCTGGGAGGGCCGGGCAGATACGCAGTATTTT. Amino acid sequence: CASSWEGRADTQYF.

The CDR3 sequence: CASKGGEQETQYF. The DNA of the CDR3 is TGTGCCAGCAAAGGGGGCGAGCAAGAGACCCAGTACTTC. The genes are TRBV28 and TRBJ2-5; the match to TRBD1 covers 7 bases. The CDR3 totals 13 residues. CDR1 is MDHEN, CDR2 SYDVKM, per germline. After removal of 7 bases from V and 2 bases from J, the junction contained 4 bases not matched to a gene.

V is TRBV18 and J is TRBJ2-7; 7 nucleotides agree with TRBD1. CDR3 size: 14 residues. Trimming at V came to 5 bases and at J to 7 bases, leaving 11 bases not matched to a gene. CDR1 is KGHSH and CDR2 is LQKENI in the germline V gene. CDR3 amino acids: CASSSGQALEEQYF. Here the CDR3 DNA reads TGTGCCAGCTCATCAGGACAGGCCCTTGAAGAGCAGTACTTC.

The rearrangement links TRBV4-2 to TRBJ2-3; 12 bases match TRBD2. Germline V gene data show CDR1 as LGHNA and CDR2 as YNFKEQ. After removal of 3 bases from V and 5 bases from J, the junction contained 6 bases not matched to a gene. The length of the CDR3 is 16 residues. Here the CDR3 reads CASSQTTSGSGDTQYF. Written as DNA, the CDR3 is TGTGCCAGCAGCCAGACGACTAGCGGGAGTGGAGATACGCAGTATTTT.

CDR3 nucleotide sequence: TGTGCCAGCAGCCCGGCGGGAGGCGCGCTTGGGGGCACCTTC. The encoded protein is CASSPAGGALGGTF. The chain joins TRBV7-2 to TRBJ1-2; TRBD1 is a possible D gene (5 bases). The CDR3 runs 14 residues. V shed 5 bases and J shed 13 bases, with 23 bases lying between them. Germline CDR1 is SGHTA and CDR2 is FQGNSA. The full variable domain, its missing parts supplied by reference TRBV7-2 and TRBJ1-2, is GAGVSQSPSNKVTEKGKDVELRCDPISGHTALYWYRQSLGQGLEFLIYFQGNSAPDKSGLPSDRFSAERTGGSVSTLTIQRTQQEDSAVYLCASSPAGGALGGTFGSGTRLTVV.

The chain employs TRBV21-1 and TRBJ2-3; the table's D call of TRBD2 was not tested on the DNA. TRBV21-1 is assigned pseudogene status. The CDR3 contains 13 residues. In DNA, the CDR3 is TGTGCCAGCATCCTAGGGACTAGCGATAAGCGGTATTTT. As protein: CASILGTSDKRYF.

The rearrangement joins TRBV28 to TRBJ2-1, with D possibly being TRBD1 (6 bases). Between the trimmed V and J ends, which lost 8 bases and 7 bases, there was a span of 18 bases. Germline CDR1 reads MDHEN; CDR2 reads SYDVKM. This CDR3 spans 14 amino acids. The CDR3 loop is CASFSFSGANEQFF. DNA for the CDR3: TGTGCCAGCTTCAGTTTTTCAGGGGCGAATGAGCAGTTCTTC.

The chain employs TRBV6-2 or TRBV6-3 and TRBJ2-5, with D possibly being TRBD2 (6 bases). The CDR3 is 17 amino acids. The V and J ends lost 6 bases and 0 bases respectively, with 20 bases between them. CDR1 and CDR2 from the germline V gene are MNHEY and SVGEGT. Written as DNA, the CDR3 is TGTGCCAGCAGCCCTGGAGTGGTCGGGAGATACCAAGAGACCCAGTACTTC. This codes for CASSPGVVGRYQETQYF.

This clone was seen a single time. V and J are TRBV19 and TRBJ1-2, with TRBD1 as a possible D gene (5 bases). Trimming pared 9 bases from V and 3 bases from J, leaving 17 bases between. Germline-derived CDR1 and CDR2 are LNHDA and SQIVND (reference sequence). The CDR3 extends over 14 amino acids. The DNA for the CDR3 is TGTGCCAGCCGTTTTGCGGGGCCTTACTATGGCTACACCTTC. It codes for CASRFAGPYYGYTF. The complete variable domain, with remaining parts taken from reference TRBV19 and TRBJ1-2, reads DGGITQSPKYLFRKEGQNVTLSCEQNLNHDAMYWYRQDPGQGLRLIYYSQIVNDFQKGDIAEGYSVSREKKESFPLTVTSAQKNPTAFYLCASRFAGPYYGYTFGSGTRLTVV.

This clone was detected once. The chain carries TRBV5-1 and TRBJ2-1; 9 bases match TRBD2. Germline V gene sequence: CDR1 SGHRS, CDR2 YFSETQ. Trimming cost V 1 base and J 5 bases; bases outside gene matches: 7. The CDR3 is 16 residues long. CDR3 DNA sequence: TGCGCCAGCAGCTTGCCCAGACTAGCGGACCACAATGAGCAGTTCTTC. Protein sequence: CASSLPRLADHNEQFF.

The V gene is TRBV18, the J gene TRBJ2-7; TRBD1 might be the D (5 bases). CDR3 size: 14 residues. CDR1 and CDR2 from the germline V gene are KGHSH and LQKENI. V was cut by 1 base and J by 6 bases, with 13 bases left in between. This CDR3 is CASSPQVRVSEQYF. CDR3 DNA sequence: TGTGCCAGCTCACCACAGGTCAGGGTAAGCGAGCAGTACTTC.

This chain joins TRBV7-6 and TRBJ2-5, with 7 bases identical to TRBD1. The CDR3 length is 17 residues. With 4 bases clipped from V and 2 bases from J, the junction kept 13 bases outside the gene matches. Germline V gene data show CDR1 as SGHVS and CDR2 as FNYEAQ. CDR3 coding DNA: TGTGCCAGCAGCTACCACCTCCCGGGACAGCCTCAAGAGACCCAGTACTTC. Its translation is CASSYHLPGQPQETQYF. The whole variable domain, filled in from reference TRBV7-6 and TRBJ2-5, reads GAGVSQSPRYKVTKRGQDVALRCDPISGHVSLYWYRQALGQGPEFLTYFNYEAQQDKSGLPNDRFSAERPEGSISTLTIQRTEQRDSAMYRCASSYHLPGQPQETQYFGPGTRLLVL.

J is TRBJ2-1 and V is TRBV5-1, with 7 bases fitting TRBD1. CDR1 and CDR2 (germline): SGHRS, YFSETQ. The CDR3 runs to 16 residues. The junction had 11 bases not matched to a gene; V was cut back by 0 bases and J by 8 bases. CDR3 bases: TGCGCCAGCAGCTTGGTCCCCCCGGGACAGAGCGATGAGCAGTTCTTC. It yields the protein CASSLVPPGQSDEQFF. Drawing the rest from reference TRBV5-1 and TRBJ2-1, the complete variable domain is KAGVTQTPRYLIKTRGQQVTLSCSPISGHRSVSWYQQTPGQGLQFLFEYFSETQRNKGNFPGRFSGRQFSNSRSEMNVSTLELGDSALYLCASSLVPPGQSDEQFFGPGTRLTVL.

This clone appeared a few times. V and J are TRBV5-1 and TRBJ1-4, with 12 positions matching TRBD1. The CDR3 has 15 amino acids. The V segment lost 0 bases and the J segment 8 bases; nucleotides outside the gene matches: 2. Germline V gives CDR1 SGHRS, CDR2 YFSETQ. The CDR3: CASSLEGTGGEKLFF. In DNA form, the CDR3 reads TGCGCCAGCAGCTTGGAAGGGACAGGGGGCGAAAAACTGTTTTTT. Using reference TRBV5-1 and TRBJ1-4 for the parts outside the CDR3, the full variable domain is KAGVTQTPRYLIKTRGQQVTLSCSPISGHRSVSWYQQTPGQGLQFLFEYFSETQRNKGNFPGRFSGRQFSNSRSEMNVSTLELGDSALYLCASSLEGTGGEKLFFGSGTQLSVL.

This chain uses TRBV19 with TRBJ1-5, with D possibly being TRBD1 (5 bases). Germline V lookup: CDR1 LNHDA, CDR2 SQIVND (reference sequence). The CDR3 contains 12 residues. V dropped 4 bases and J dropped 6 bases, with 7 bases sitting between them. The CDR3 DNA reads TGTGCCAGTAGTAGGGGGGGTCAGCCCCAGCATTTT. Translation: CASSRGGQPQHF.

V is TRBV27 and J is TRBJ2-7; 8 bases match TRBD2. Germline loops: CDR1 MNHEY, CDR2 SMNVEV (reference sequence). V was pared by 6 bases and J by 0 bases, with 7 bases of the junction left unmatched. The CDR3 is made up of 15 amino acids. The CDR3 DNA reads TGTGCCAGCAGCTCGGGGGGGGCGGGCTCCTACGAGCAGTACTTC. This codes for CASSSGGAGSYEQYF.

This chain links TRBV28 with TRBJ2-7; D may be TRBD2 (6 bases). The CDR3 spans 14 residues. Between the trimmed V and J ends, which lost 1 base and 2 bases, there was a span of 9 bases. CDR1 is MDHEN and CDR2 is SYDVKM in the germline V gene. In nucleotides, the CDR3 is TGTGCCAGCAGTTTATCGGACTACGCCTACGAGCAGTACTTC. Its translation: CASSLSDYAYEQYF.

The chain uses TRBV6-5 and TRBJ2-3; D possibly corresponds to TRBD2 (5 bases). This CDR3 contains 14 residues. Germline lookup yields CDR1 MNHEY and CDR2 SVGAGI. Deletions cut 2 bases from V and 1 base from J, with 7 bases between. DNA of the CDR3: TGTGCCAGCAGTTACGACTATCGCACAGATACGCAGTATTTT. Translated: CASSYDYRTDTQYF.

This chain links TRBV11-3 with TRBJ2-3; 15 positions match TRBD2. Losses at the gene ends were 4 bases for V and 3 bases for J; bases not matched to a gene: 2. This CDR3 is built from 16 residues. Germline V gene lookup returns CDR1 SGHNT and CDR2 YENEEA. Here the CDR3 DNA reads TGTGCCAGCAGCTCGGGACTAGCGGGAGGAACAGATACGCAGTATTTT. This gives the protein CASSSGLAGGTDTQYF. Using reference TRBV11-3 and TRBJ2-3 for the parts outside the CDR3, the full variable domain is EAGVVQSPRYKIIEKKQPVAFWCNPISGHNTLYWYLQNLGQGPELLIRYENEEAVDDSQLPKDRFSAERLKGVDSTLKIQPAELGDSAVYLCASSSGLAGGTDTQYFGPGTRLTVL.

This clone was seen a single time. The chain joins TRBV13 to TRBJ2-3; a possible D gene is TRBD2 (6 bases). Looked up from germline, CDR1 is PRHDT and CDR2 is FYEKMQ (reference sequence). V was cut by 3 bases and J by 3 bases, with 13 bases left in between. There are 15 residues in the CDR3. The CDR3 protein is CASSFGLGGTDTQYF. CDR3 coding DNA: TGTGCCAGCAGCTTCGGTTTGGGGGGTACAGATACGCAGTATTTT.

The chain couples TRBV5-6 to TRBJ2-7; a weak D match, TRBD1 (6 bases). The length of the CDR3 is 12 residues. V was cut by 1 base and J by 4 bases, with 6 bases left in between. Germline lookup yields CDR1 SGHDT and CDR2 YYEEEE. CDR3 coding DNA: TGTGCCAGCAGCTTGAGGGGGTACGAGCAGTACTTC. Its protein is CASSLRGYEQYF.

This clone was observed a handful of times. The chain carries TRBV2 and TRBJ1-6; D gene unclear. V was trimmed by 4 bases and J by 6 bases, leaving 13 bases between them. The CDR3 runs 15 residues. Germline lookup yields CDR1 SNHLY and CDR2 FYNNEI. CDR3 amino acids: CASSVEGASNSPLHF. CDR3 sequence (DNA): TGTGCCAGCAGTGTTGAGGGCGCTTCTAATTCACCCCTCCACTTT.

The chain uses TRBV6-4 and TRBJ2-1; 7 positions agree with TRBD1. Germline loops: CDR1 MRHNA, CDR2 SNTAGT. V lost 3 bases, J lost 0 bases, and 2 bases stayed unmatched. CDR3 length: 15 residues. The CDR3 sequence: CASSEWDSSYNEQFF. CDR3 nucleotide sequence: TGTGCCAGCAGTGAATGGGACAGCTCCTACAATGAGCAGTTCTTC.

The rearrangement uses TRBV11-2 and TRBJ1-4, with D unclear. The germline gives CDR1 SGHAT, CDR2 FQNNGV. Deletions cut 2 bases from V and 2 bases from J, with 15 bases between. The CDR3 has 17 residues. The CDR3 DNA is TGTGCCAGCAGCTTACGTCGCGGGGAAGGGACTAATGAAAAACTGTTTTTT. Translation: CASSLRRGEGTNEKLFF.

This sequence joins TRBV29-1 and TRBJ1-2, with D tentatively TRBD1 (5 bases). Per the germline V gene, CDR1 is SQVTM and CDR2 is ANQGSEA. CDR3 length: 14 amino acids. Trimming took 6 bases from V and 0 from J, leaving 14 bases between them. The CDR3 protein is CSVVPLRANYGYTF. The CDR3 DNA is TGCAGCGTCGTCCCCCTCAGGGCTAACTATGGCTACACCTTC.

This clone was detected a few times. J is TRBJ2-3 and V is TRBV13; D not certain. CDR3 size: 14 residues. V was clipped by 4 bases and J by 1 base, with 9 bases between them. The germline gives CDR1 PRHDT, CDR2 FYEKMQ (reference sequence). Here the CDR3 reads CASSSRHGTDTQYF. The CDR3 DNA reads as TGTGCCAGCAGCTCCCGACATGGCACAGATACGCAGTATTTT.

J is TRBJ2-1 and V is TRBV19; 12 bases match TRBD2. V lost 5 bases, J lost 7 bases, and 12 bases stayed unmatched. The V gene's germline CDR1 is LNHDA and CDR2 SQIVND (reference sequence). This CDR3 region has 17 residues. The CDR3 DNA reads TGTGCCAGTAGTTTTAGGGGGGGACTAGCGGGCCTTAATGAGCAGTTCTTC. Encoded protein: CASSFRGGLAGLNEQFF.

The chain's CDR3 is CSGDRGSTEAFF. As DNA, the CDR3 is TGCAGCGGAGACAGGGGATCCACTGAAGCTTTCTTT. The V call is TRBV29-1, the J call TRBJ1-1, with TRBD1 matching over 8 bases. V lost 7 bases to trimming and J lost 4 bases; unmatched junction nucleotides: 5. CDR1 and CDR2 from the germline V gene are SQVTM and ANQGSEA. The CDR3 is 12 amino acids.